The clone carrying this T cell receptor beta chain has at least ten counts. Its antigen is not identified. This specimen comes from a study of OX40 agonist ivuxolimab in advanced cancers. Study-level background: Prior therapy, whether anti-PD-1, anti-PD-L1 or anti-CTLA-4, was allowed, and less than 45% had some. Study-level findings and limits: The authors also found low normalized T-cell clonal expansion in some nonresponders. On average, CD8+ T cells showed a greater number of expanded clones than CD4+.

The investigators sampled blood at baseline, at cycle 4 day 1, and at cycle 7 day 1. Produced via immunoSEQ multiplex PCR; TCRdb's table is partial and in-frame only. The data hold under 80,000 clones, with more than 75% observed a single time. CDR3 length: 13 residues. CDR1 is SGHRS and CDR2 is YFSETQ in the germline V gene. V was clipped by 5 bases and J by 1 base, with 9 bases between them. The origin of this receptor is an adult with an advanced solid tumor such as melanoma, head and neck, liver or kidney cancer. The sequences come from CD4+ or CD8+ T cells sorted from blood, collected in a trial of the OX40 agonist ivuxolimab. This sequence joins TRBV5-1 and TRBJ1-1, with unresolved D. CDR3 amino acids: CASRFAWNTEAFF. CDR3 nucleotides: TGCGCCAGCAGATTCGCCTGGAACACTGAAGCTTTCTTT.